The source of this T cell receptor (beta chain) is a study of T-cell memory formation after mild COVID-19. Study-wide results and caveats: Whereas later expanders leaned CD4+, clones contracting day 15 to 85 showed a balanced CD4/CD8 makeup. Contracting CD8+ clones were enriched in EMRA, CD4+ mainly in CM and EM.

A word on this clonotype: The target antigen is unknown.

TCRdb passed the 5' RACE reads through MiXCR, listing each CDR3 protein once. Among around 140,000 distinct CDR3 sequences listed, about a fifth were seen once. The CDR3 has 15 residues. Germline CDR1 and CDR2: LNHDA and SQIVND (reference sequence). V was clipped by 3 bases and J by 5 bases; unmatched bases: 9. This TCR derives from an adult woman who had mild COVID-19 (a few samples of this study predate the infection). Cell type and time point are not known. The chain uses TRBV19 and TRBJ2-5; 7 bases map to TRBD2. The material sequenced was PBMCs or a T cell subset sorted from them (not recorded which). CDR3: CASSMERTGGETQYF. CDR3 nucleotide sequence: TGTGCCAGTAGTATGGAGAGGACCGGGGGGGAGACCCAGTACTTC.